This paragraph reports one T cell receptor (beta chain). Which antigen it targets is not known. The junction differs from germline at one of its ends, possibly a read error. CDR1 MGHRA and CDR2 YSYEKL are derived from the germline V gene. From its cysteine to its phenylalanine, the CDR3 spans 12 amino acids. Only the CDR3 portion is preserved as DNA: 36 bases, with reading frame beginning at the first base. These data come from a study of shared clonotypes between healthy human individuals (dated by TCRdb to about 2020). Regarding the study in general: Three men and two women, aged 18 to 49 years, made up the cohort. Per donor, three plates each were used for CD4 naive and CD4 memory, two for CD8 naive, and one for CD8 memory. To estimate repertoire size and how much clonotype sharing occurs between individuals, the study deeply sequenced the blood TCR repertoires of five healthy adults. To increase sequencing depth and limit assay-specific biases, different laboratories used diverse techniques to prepare libraries and sequence TCR repertoires. Per donor, leukapheresis produced somewhere between about 0.94 and 8.9 billion PBMCs. Overall results and qualifications from the work: Even with the large sequencing depth, rarefaction of the sorted-subset datasets indicated that sequencing was incomplete. Estimated clonotype richness was generally larger for naive than for memory subsets. Pairwise subsampling led to the expectation that sequencing depth would affect the degree of clonotype sharing among donors. Sampling was restricted to blood, and TCR repertoires in tissues likely differ from the TCR repertoires found in blood. The small number of donors limited the genetic and exposure-history diversity represented. Higher generation probabilities were observed for clonotypes shared by all four sorted-subset donors than for non-shared clonotypes. When a few donors were compared, the shared fraction of clonotypes was around 5.1% for naive CD4, over 3% for naive CD8, 2.3% for memory CD4, and about 0.36% for memory CD8.

For the CD8 naive samples, CD45RO-negative cells were positively selected for CCR7, yielding a CD45RA+CCR7+ population from which TemRA cells were excluded. The donors were healthy, HIV-negative adults who had no recently reported acute infections or vaccinations. Only Caucasian adults living in Nashville, Tennessee, USA were represented among the donors. Blood was collected by leukapheresis, and PBMCs were isolated by Ficoll-Histopaque density gradient centrifugation and then cryopreserved in liquid nitrogen vapor phase. Analytical flow cytometry was used to check the purity and quantity of every magnetically sorted T cell population. Genomic DNA was isolated from each sorted fraction and quantified by UV absorbance on a Nanodrop 2000c. Using the deep immunoSEQ assay, TCR CDR3 regions were amplified from genomic DNA by multiplex PCR. Extracted genomic DNA from each cell subset was distributed evenly across all wells of several immunoSEQ 96-well plates, and each plate was treated as a replicate. For sorted subsets, each replicate PCR was loaded with 200 ng genomic DNA, equivalent to about 33,000 T cell genomes. Purified libraries were quantified with a Qubit 3.0 fluorometer, sized on a Bioanalyzer 2100, and re-quantified with the KAPA Library Quantification kit. Every immunoSEQ 96-well plate was sequenced on a separate single-read 150-cycle Illumina NextSeq 550 flow cell. From the authors' description of their analysis: The immunoSEQ output contained only junctional sequences without quality scores, so filtering could not match that applied to full-length reads. Sequences were annotated with PyIR, a Python wrapper for IgBLAST v1.9, and V/J genes and CDR3 were assigned using IMGT germline references. Reads were filtered out if the reads had weak V/J assignments (E-value above 1e-6), no CDR3, stop codons, out-of-frame junctions, or ambiguous translated residues. V3J clonotypes were defined as sequences sharing an identical inferred V gene, J gene, and CDR3 amino acid sequence. Percentage overlap between repertoires was calculated by dividing the number of shared unique clonotypes by the size of the smaller repertoire. RTK rarefaction, the Chao1 estimator, and Recon v2.1 estimates of unobserved clonotypes were used to assess repertoire richness. OLGA was used to compute generation probabilities for all TCRbeta clonotypes that the gDNA method yielded from a few donors. This immuneACCESS table, as held by TCRdb, lists in-frame sequences with V and J called but not all clones. Of the missing ones, under half trace to an unresolved V gene in checked studies; the others have no known cause. D and trimming come from the DNA, and the V and J calls and clone size come from that table. Present in this sample are just over 2,000,000 clones, over 85% of which were seen just once. 0.9% to 1.3% of the sample belongs to the ten largest clones.

The material sequenced was naive CD8+ T cells sorted from blood. The cell subset or site label of this sample denotes: CD45RA+CCR7+. The rearranged chain carries TRBV4-1 and TRBJ2-7, with the D gene uncertain. This clonotype was obtained from a man aged 18 to 30 in good health. The DNA sequence is as follows: TGCGCCGGCAGCCAAGATCTCTACGAGCAGTACTTC. Its product reads: CAGSQDLYEQYF.